The 21 T cell receptor beta chains reported below all come from one sample, sequenced in a study of blood T cell repertoires in COVID-19. TCRdb's table, derived via immunoSEQ multiplex PCR, lists solely in-frame clones and lacks some. The sample lists roughly 59,000 clones; more than 75% were seen once. The sequencing sample was made of peripheral blood. These receptors were collected from an older man with acute or convalescent COVID-19.

The V gene is TRBV6-1, the J gene TRBJ1-1; 10 bases are a match to TRBD1. V trimming: 3 bases; J trimming: 3 bases; junction bases outside the gene matches: 7. Germline lookup yields CDR1 MNHNS and CDR2 SASEGT. There are 16 residues in the CDR3. CDR3 region: CASSDRQGARDTEAFF. The CDR3 DNA is TGTGCCAGCAGTGACAGACAGGGGGCGCGAGACACTGAAGCTTTCTTT.

The chain has TRBV3-1 (or the pseudogene TRBV3-2) and TRBJ2-3; 8 positions agree with TRBD2. V trimming: 1 base; J trimming: 7 bases; junction bases outside the gene matches: 10. Germline CDR1 LGHDT, CDR2 YNNKEL (reference sequence). The CDR3 extends over 16 amino acids. The CDR3 here is CASSQGISGVSYTQYF. Here the CDR3 DNA reads TGTGCCAGCAGCCAAGGAATTAGCGGGGTTTCATATACGCAGTATTTT.

V is TRBV11-2 and J is TRBJ2-2; a possible D gene is TRBD2 (5 bases). CDR3 length: 15 residues. Germline V CDR1 and CDR2: SGHAT, FQNNGV. The ends were cut back, 3 bases at V and 0 bases at J, with 8 bases in the middle. This chain's CDR3 is CASSFRGSNTGELFF. CDR3 bases: TGTGCCAGCAGCTTCCGGGGATCGAACACCGGGGAGCTGTTTTTT.

This clone appeared once. The rearrangement uses TRBV3-1 (or the pseudogene TRBV3-2) and TRBJ1-6, with a tentative D call TRBD1 (5 bases). The V end lost 10 bases, the J end lost 8 bases, and 12 bases lay between the germline ends. The CDR3 covers 12 residues. The germline gives CDR1 LGHDT, CDR2 YNNKEL (reference sequence). This CDR3 is CATRQRDSPLHF. The CDR3 DNA follows: TGTGCCACCAGACAGAGGGATTCACCCCTCCACTTT.

The chain couples TRBV2 to TRBJ2-2; D is unclear. Germline values: CDR1 SNHLY, CDR2 FYNNEI. CDR3 length: 14 residues. Trimming cost V 6 bases and J 1 base, with 9 bases left between them. CDR3 amino acids: CASRNSLNTGELFF. CDR3 sequence (DNA): TGTGCCAGCAGGAACAGCCTGAACACCGGGGAGCTGTTTTTT.

This chain connects TRBV15 to TRBJ1-6; weak D call: TRBD1 (5 bases). CDR3 size: 17 residues. Germline CDR1 and CDR2: LNHNV and YYDKDF (reference sequence). V lost 8 bases, J lost 4 bases, and 21 bases lay in between. CDR3 DNA: TGTGCCACCCAAGGCACCAGGGAGGCTTTGTATAATTCACCCCTCCACTTT. It is translated as CATQGTREALYNSPLHF.

The chain is built from TRBV20-1 and TRBJ1-5; 7 nucleotides line up with TRBD1. V gave up 3 bases and J gave up 6 bases; unmatched junction bases: 11. The CDR3 contains 15 residues. Germline values: CDR1 DFQATT, CDR2 SNEGSKA (reference sequence). The DNA for the CDR3 is TGCAGTGCTAGTACCGGGACAGTATGGGCTCAGCCCCAGCATTTT. It yields the protein CSASTGTVWAQPQHF.

This clone appeared once. This rearrangement joins TRBV30 to TRBJ1-1; D remains unclear. The CDR3 loop spans 13 amino acids. V lost 3 bases and J lost 8, with 16 bases in between. The germline V gene has CDR1 GTSNPN and CDR2 SVGIG (reference sequence). This chain's CDR3 is CAWRDFTSPEAFF. DNA of the CDR3: TGTGCCTGGAGGGACTTTACGAGCCCAGAAGCTTTCTTT.

This chain joins TRBV5-8 and TRBJ2-2; tentative D call: TRBD1 (6 bases). The germline gives CDR1 SGHTS, CDR2 YDEGEE. Trimming stripped 4 bases from V and 1 base from J, with 8 bases between. The CDR3 runs to 14 residues. This chain's CDR3 is CASSRTVNTGELFF. The CDR3 region has the DNA TGTGCCAGCAGCCGGACAGTGAACACCGGGGAGCTGTTTTTT.

This sequence joins TRBV4-1 and TRBJ2-7, with D tentatively TRBD1 (5 bases). There are 14 residues in the CDR3. V was shortened by 4 bases and J by 2 bases, with 12 bases between the two germline ends. The germline CDR1 and CDR2 sequences are MGHRA and YSYEKL. The CDR3 is CASSPIDRTYEQYF. DNA of the CDR3: TGCGCCAGCAGCCCAATCGACAGAACCTACGAGCAGTACTTC.

V and J are TRBV6-2 or TRBV6-3 and TRBJ2-2; D perhaps matches TRBD1 (5 bases). Germline V CDR1 and CDR2: MNHEY, SVGEGT. V shed 5 bases and J shed 5 bases, with 12 bases lying between them. This CDR3 contains 14 residues. CDR3 amino acids: CASSSMKGTGELFF. CDR3 coding DNA: TGTGCCAGCAGTAGCATGAAGGGGACCGGGGAGCTGTTTTTT.

This clone appeared once. The V and J genes are TRBV24-1 and TRBJ2-1; 11 nucleotides line up with TRBD2. Germline loops: CDR1 KGHDR, CDR2 SFDVKD. V gave up 4 bases and J gave up 6 bases; unmatched junction bases: 4. The CDR3 is 15 amino acids. CDR3 region: CATSDLAGGGNEQFF. The CDR3, as DNA: TGTGCCACCAGTGACTTAGCGGGAGGGGGCAATGAGCAGTTCTTC.

This clone came up a few times. CDR3 nucleotides: TGTGCTCAGGAGGGAGACTATGGCTACACCTTC. It specifies CAQEGDYGYTF. The chain uses TRBV2 and TRBJ1-2; D is undetermined. Per germline, CDR1 SNHLY and CDR2 FYNNEI. This CDR3 has 11 amino acids.

This chain joins TRBV29-1 and TRBJ2-5; D remains ambiguous. Germline-derived CDR1 and CDR2 are SQVTM and ANQGSEA. This CDR3 contains 13 residues. V was clipped by 0 bases and J by 5 bases, with 10 bases between them. CDR3 nucleotides: TGCAGCGTTGAAGATCTTGGCTCGGAGACCCAGTACTTC. Its protein product is CSVEDLGSETQYF.

This clone appeared a single time. The rearrangement uses TRBV6-6 and TRBJ1-6, with 7 bases aligning to TRBD1. Germline V gene sequence: CDR1 MNHNY, CDR2 SVGAGI (reference sequence). Losses at the gene ends were 5 bases for V and 3 bases for J; bases not matched to a gene: 10. This CDR3 is built from 17 residues. CDR3 protein: CASSPFPRDSYNSPLHF. As DNA, the CDR3 is TGTGCCAGCAGTCCATTTCCCCGGGACAGCTATAATTCACCCCTCCACTTT.

This sequence joins TRBV5-4 and TRBJ1-1; D is perhaps TRBD1 (6 bases). CDR1 is SGHNT and CDR2 is YYREEE in the germline V gene (reference sequence). V lost 4 bases and J lost 11, with 15 bases in between. The CDR3 has 12 amino acids. CDR3 in DNA: TGTGCCAGCAGCCAGTCTCAGGGGAAGGCTTTCTTT. This gives the protein CASSQSQGKAFF.

The sample holds one count of this clone. This chain uses TRBV6-2 or TRBV6-3 with TRBJ2-2, with 7 bases aligning to TRBD1. Looked up from germline, CDR1 is MNHEY and CDR2 is SVGEGT. CDR3 length: 17 residues. Unmatched junction bases numbered 8, after V lost 2 bases and J lost 2 bases. The CDR3 region is CASSYGQTGHNTGELFF. The CDR3 nucleotides are TGTGCCAGCAGTTACGGACAGACAGGGCATAACACCGGGGAGCTGTTTTTT.

This clone came up a few times. The genes are TRBV2 and TRBJ2-1, with D possibly being TRBD2 (6 bases). From germline, CDR1 is SNHLY and CDR2 FYNNEI. CDR3 size: 15 residues. Trimming stripped 7 bases from V and 8 bases from J, with 21 bases between. The CDR3 coding sequence is TGTGCCAGCACAGAACGGCTCCGGCGGAGGGATGAGCAGTTCTTC. This translates into CASTERLRRRDEQFF.

The CDR3 is CASSSSRGGSEGSYNEQFF. The DNA of the CDR3 is TGTGCCAGCAGCTCCTCGCGGGGCGGGAGTGAGGGGTCCTACAATGAGCAGTTCTTC. V is TRBV13 and J is TRBJ2-1; TRBD2 agrees at 7 bases. Per germline, CDR1 PRHDT and CDR2 FYEKMQ (reference sequence). The CDR3 is made up of 19 amino acids. The trim removed 4 bases at V and 1 base at J, leaving 16 bases unmatched.

V usage is TRBV7-9 and J usage is TRBJ2-1; D is possibly TRBD1 (6 bases). Germline V gene lookup returns CDR1 SEHNR and CDR2 FQNEAQ (reference sequence). This CDR3 comprises 19 residues. V lost 2 bases and J lost 0, with 20 bases in between. The CDR3 reads CASSLFNSRQVGSYNEQFF. The CDR3 DNA follows: TGTGCCAGCAGCTTATTCAATAGCAGACAGGTTGGCTCCTACAATGAGCAGTTCTTC.

The chain employs TRBV7-2 and TRBJ2-5, with D possibly matching TRBD1 (6 bases). The length of the CDR3 is 15 residues. V dropped 5 bases and J dropped 5 bases, with 18 bases sitting between them. Germline assignment: CDR1 SGHTA and CDR2 FQGNSA. This chain's CDR3 is CASSPSGGGLETQYF. The CDR3 DNA follows: TGTGCCAGCAGCCCCAGTGGTGGGGGCTTGGAGACCCAGTACTTC.